A single sample is the source of the 32 T cell receptor beta chains below, sequenced in a study. TCRdb reanalysed the 5' RACE reads using MiXCR and keeps one entry per CDR3 protein. The repertoire includes over 45,000 distinct CDR3 sequences, roughly 28% of them detected once, and 2% to 2.5% sits in the top ten. Cells sorted as Tregs were CD4+, CD25+ and CD127-/low. The sample consisted of tumor-infiltrating Tregs sorted from the breast tumor. The receptors originated from a female donor with breast cancer.

The chain couples TRBV5-1 to TRBJ1-5, with D unresolved. From germline, CDR1 is SGHRS and CDR2 YFSETQ. The length of the CDR3 is 13 residues. Trimming left V 0 bases short and J 6 bases short, with 7 bases between. The CDR3 DNA reads TGCGCCAGCAGCTTGGCGGTCGGTCAGCCCCAGCATTTT. Translated, it gives CASSLAVGQPQHF.

The rearrangement links TRBV2 to TRBJ2-7; the D is unclear. The CDR3 consists of 14 residues. Germline values: CDR1 SNHLY, CDR2 FYNNEI. V shed 1 base and J shed 2 bases, with 9 bases lying between them. The CDR3 DNA follows: TGTGCCAGCAGTGAAGGGCCAGCGACCTACGAGCAGTACTTC. Translating it yields CASSEGPATYEQYF.

This clonotype was detected only a few times. The rearrangement joins TRBV12-3 or TRBV12-4 to TRBJ2-1; possible D gene TRBD1, 6 bases. The ends were cut back, 1 base at V and 7 bases at J, with 14 bases in the middle. CDR3 length: 15 residues. The CDR3 DNA sequence: TGTGCCAGCAGTTTAGGGGGGCCATCAAGAAATGAGCAGTTCTTC. Translation gives CASSLGGPSRNEQFF.

This clonotype turned up a few times. The rearrangement joins TRBV4-2 to TRBJ2-3; TRBD2 might be the D (6 bases). CDR3 length equals 17 residues. The germline V gene encodes CDR1 LGHNA and CDR2 YNFKEQ. Trimming removed 1 base from V and 2 bases from J, with 16 bases in between. The CDR3 region has the DNA TGTGCCAGCAGCCAAGTTGGTGGCGGGACCTACACAGATACGCAGTATTTT. Protein sequence: CASSQVGGGTYTDTQYF.

The chain couples TRBV20-1 to TRBJ2-2, with 10 bases fitting TRBD2. The junction had 2 bases not matched to a gene; V was cut back by 1 base and J by 0 bases. In germline, CDR1 is DFQATT, CDR2 SNEGSKA (reference sequence). There are 16 residues in the CDR3. The CDR3 sequence: CSARGLAGSNTGELFF. In nucleotides, the CDR3 is TGCAGTGCTAGAGGACTAGCGGGTTCGAACACCGGGGAGCTGTTTTTT.

This clonotype was detected a few times. The rearrangement uses TRBV20-1 and TRBJ2-5, with TRBD2 matching over 8 bases. This CDR3 comprises 16 residues. Looked up from germline, CDR1 is DFQATT and CDR2 is SNEGSKA (reference sequence). J lost 5 bases, V lost 0 bases, and 11 bases had no gene match. The CDR3 is CSARDLKAAGEETQYF. The DNA of the CDR3 is TGCAGTGCTAGAGATCTGAAAGCAGCGGGAGAGGAGACCCAGTACTTC.

This clonotype was found a few times. V usage is TRBV30 and J usage is TRBJ2-1, with 9 nucleotides matching TRBD1. The CDR3 consists of 12 residues. Germline assignment: CDR1 GTSNPN and CDR2 SVGIG (reference sequence). V was pared by 0 bases and J by 15 bases, with 6 bases of the junction left unmatched. The CDR3 sequence is CAWSVGGTGRFF. The CDR3 region has the DNA TGTGCCTGGAGTGTGGGGGGGACAGGGAGGTTCTTC.

V usage is TRBV5-1 and J usage is TRBJ1-2, with a possible D match to TRBD1 (5 bases). The length of the CDR3 is 15 residues. With 0 bases removed from V and 7 bases from J, the gap between germline ends came to 16 bases. Germline V lookup: CDR1 SGHRS, CDR2 YFSETQ. In nucleotides, the CDR3 is TGCGCCAGCAGCTTGGCTGACCAGGGAGCGGGTGGCTACACCTTC. The encoded protein is CASSLADQGAGGYTF.

This clonotype qualifies as medium-sized. The gene calls are TRBV5-1 and TRBJ2-7; D tentatively reads TRBD1 or TRBD2 (6 bases each). The V end lost 0 bases, the J end lost 5 bases, and 12 bases lay between the germline ends. Germline CDR1 SGHRS, CDR2 YFSETQ. The CDR3 is 14 residues long. CDR3 loop: CASSLGGASDEQYF. The CDR3 DNA reads as TGCGCCAGCAGCTTGGGGGGGGCCTCTGACGAGCAGTACTTC. The full variable domain, in which reference TRBV5-1 and TRBJ2-7 provide the parts outside the CDR3, is KAGVTQTPRYLIKTRGQQVTLSCSPISGHRSVSWYQQTPGQGLQFLFEYFSETQRNKGNFPGRFSGRQFSNSRSEMNVSTLELGDSALYLCASSLGGASDEQYFGPGTRLTVT.

Comment on this clonotype: The junction shows a germline mismatch at one end, possibly a read error. The chain employs TRBV6-2 or TRBV6-3 and TRBJ1-2; no clear D gene. The CDR3 has 13 residues. Germline values: CDR1 MNHEY, CDR2 SVGEGT. The CDR3 loop is CASSTPGSRASAF. The CDR3, as DNA: TGTGCCAGCAGTACGCCCGGGTCGAGGGCGAGCGCCTTC.

There are many counts of this clonotype. CDR3 loop: CASTVAEGNTGELFF. The CDR3 region has the DNA TGTGCCAGCACAGTAGCGGAAGGAAACACCGGGGAGCTGTTTTTT. V gene TRBV6-1 combines with J gene TRBJ2-2; perhaps TRBD2 as D (6 bases). The CDR3 covers 15 residues. Germline loops: CDR1 MNHNS, CDR2 SASEGT. The V and J ends lost 7 bases and 2 bases respectively, with 14 bases between them.

This clonotype was recorded a few times. This chain links TRBV20-1 with TRBJ2-3; 13 nucleotides match TRBD2. V shed 1 base and J 1 base; nucleotides not matched to a gene: 5. Germline V lookup: CDR1 DFQATT, CDR2 SNEGSKA (reference sequence). CDR3 length: 17 residues. The CDR3, as DNA: TGCAGTGCTAGAGGGACTAGCGGGAGCGCGGGCACAGATACGCAGTATTTT. Translated, it gives CSARGTSGSAGTDTQYF.

This rearrangement joins TRBV7-2 to TRBJ2-7; D unresolved. CDR3 size: 16 residues. V lost 1 base and J lost 2, with 15 bases in between. Looked up from germline, CDR1 is SGHTA and CDR2 is FQGNSA. For the CDR3, the DNA is TGTGCCAGCAGCTTAGGGTTCAATCGACTGGCCTACGAGCAGTACTTC. Amino acids: CASSLGFNRLAYEQYF.

There are many counts of this clonotype. The genes are TRBV6-1 and TRBJ1-1; D is unresolved. Germline assignment: CDR1 MNHNS and CDR2 SASEGT. The CDR3 has 15 residues. Deletions cut 3 bases from V and 2 bases from J, with 13 bases between. The CDR3 spells CASSDHSSRNTEAFF. DNA for the CDR3: TGTGCCAGCAGTGATCACTCCTCAAGAAACACTGAAGCTTTCTTT.

This clonotype was found many times. This chain joins TRBV5-1 and TRBJ1-6; D uncertain. V was shortened by 3 bases and J by 10 bases, with 20 bases between the two germline ends. This CDR3 spans 16 amino acids. Germline CDR1 and CDR2: SGHRS and YFSETQ. The CDR3 nucleotides are TGCGCCAGCAGCTCTGGTTATAGGGAGAAAGGATCACCCCTCCACTTT. As protein: CASSSGYREKGSPLHF.

This clonotype was counted between two and nine times. This could be a read error, since a much larger clone is one nucleotide away. This sequence joins TRBV4-2 and TRBJ2-1; D gene unclear. The CDR3 extends over 13 amino acids. V lost 4 bases to trimming and J lost 8 bases, with 12 bases between them. Germline CDR1 and CDR2: LGHNA and YNFKEQ. The DNA of the CDR3 is TGTGCCAGCAGCCGAGCCAGCAGTGATGAGCAGTTCTTC. Residues: CASSRASSDEQFF.

The chain couples TRBV6-5 to TRBJ2-7; TRBD2 matches 7 bases. V shed 6 bases and J 5 bases; nucleotides not matched to a gene: 16. Germline V gene sequence: CDR1 MNHEY, CDR2 SVGAGI. The CDR3 is 16 residues long. The DNA for the CDR3 is TGTGCCAGCAGCCTTCTGGGCGGGAGATATGCTCACGAGCAGTACTTC. This translates into CASSLLGGRYAHEQYF.

Worth noting for this clonotype: Sequence at one end of the junction differs from germline and may be a read error. The V gene is TRBV5-4, the J gene TRBJ2-1; weak D call: TRBD2 (7 bases). CDR1 and CDR2 (germline): SGHNT, YYREEE (reference sequence). This CDR3 is built from 15 residues. In DNA form, the CDR3 reads TGCGCCAGCAGCTTGGGTGGGGGGGGCCTCAATGAGCAGTTCTTC. It specifies CASSLGGGGLNEQFF. Full variable domain (outside the CDR3, taken from reference TRBV5-4 and TRBJ2-1): ETGVTQSPTHLIKTRGQQVTLRCSSQSGHNTVSWYQQALGQGPQFIFQYYREEENGRGNFPPRFSGLQFPNYSSELNVNALELDDSALYLCASSLGGGGLNEQFFGPGTRLTVL.

The table lists this clonotype with many counts. The chain joins TRBV11-2 to TRBJ2-5; 7 bases agree with TRBD1. This CDR3 comprises 14 residues. V trimming: 6 bases; J trimming: 6 bases; junction bases outside the gene matches: 10. CDR1 and CDR2 (germline): SGHAT, FQNNGV. CDR3 sequence (DNA): TGTGCCAGCAGTTCCGACAGGGCGGTGCAGACCCAGTACTTC. This translates into CASSSDRAVQTQYF.

The rearrangement joins TRBV28 to TRBJ2-7, with D uncertain. V dropped 6 bases and J dropped 6 bases, with 18 bases sitting between them. The CDR3 loop spans 14 amino acids. Germline V lookup: CDR1 MDHEN, CDR2 SYDVKM. This CDR3 reads CASSQSFDMAEQYF. As DNA, the CDR3 is TGTGCCAGCAGCCAAAGTTTCGACATGGCCGAGCAGTACTTC.

This clonotype is categorized as medium-sized. V and J are TRBV5-1 and TRBJ2-1; 12 bases are a match to TRBD2. Trimming at V came to 2 bases and at J to 7 bases, leaving 4 bases not matched to a gene. Germline CDR1 is SGHRS and CDR2 is YFSETQ. This CDR3 is 15 amino acids long. The CDR3 sequence is CASSLGLAGINEQFF. CDR3 DNA sequence: TGCGCCAGCAGCTTAGGACTAGCGGGGATTAATGAGCAGTTCTTC.

The V call is TRBV4-2, the J call TRBJ2-6, with TRBD1 identical over 8 bases. There are 21 residues in the CDR3. The junction had 20 bases not matched to a gene; V was cut back by 3 bases and J by 4 bases. Germline V gene sequence: CDR1 LGHNA, CDR2 YNFKEQ. CDR3 DNA: TGTGCCAGCAGCCACCACTCAATTGGACAGGGACAAAGCTTAGGGGCCAACGTCCTGACTTTC. This sequence encodes CASSHHSIGQGQSLGANVLTF.

The chain employs TRBV12-3 or TRBV12-4 and TRBJ1-1; D possibly corresponds to TRBD1 (6 bases). V lost 6 bases and J 3 bases, leaving 17 bases between the germline ends. This CDR3 has 15 residues. CDR3 loop: CASRKGTSRDTEAFF. Written as DNA, the CDR3 is TGTGCCAGCAGGAAAGGGACATCGAGAGACACTGAAGCTTTCTTT.

The chain combines TRBV27 with TRBJ2-7; the D is unclear. In germline, CDR1 is MNHEY, CDR2 SMNVEV (reference sequence). CDR3 length: 12 residues. V was cut by 2 bases and J by 9 bases, with 11 bases left in between. The CDR3 spells CASSLNNGLQYF. CDR3 DNA: TGTGCCAGCAGTTTAAATAATGGGCTGCAGTACTTC.

As regards this clonotype: A much larger clone differs by one base, so this may be a read error. The CDR3 DNA reads TGCAGTACTACCGGGACTAGCCTGGCGACAGATACGCAGTATTTT. This gives the protein CSTTGTSLATDTQYF. The J gene is TRBJ2-3, the V gene TRBV20-1; TRBD2 matches at 9 bases. V was clipped by 8 bases and J by 3 bases; unmatched bases: 12. The CDR3 extends over 15 amino acids. Per germline, CDR1 DFQATT and CDR2 SNEGSKA (reference sequence).

This clonotype was seen at least ten times. The genes are TRBV7-9 and TRBJ1-2; D unresolved. The CDR3 is 16 residues long. Per the germline V gene, CDR1 is SEHNR and CDR2 is FQNEAQ (reference sequence). V gave up 4 bases and J gave up 4 bases, with 19 bases separating them. The CDR3 sequence is CASSSFSLQKPYGYTF. As DNA, the CDR3 is TGTGCCAGCAGCTCCTTCTCGCTACAGAAGCCCTATGGCTACACCTTC.

This sequence joins TRBV7-9 and TRBJ2-2; 7 bases line up with TRBD1. V was clipped by 4 bases and J by 0 bases; unmatched bases: 5. Germline V lookup: CDR1 SEHNR, CDR2 FQNEAQ (reference sequence). The CDR3 has 16 residues. CDR3 DNA sequence: TGTGCCAGCAGCTCCAAAGGGACAGCGAACACCGGGGAGCTGTTTTTT. It translates to CASSSKGTANTGELFF.

This clonotype was detected ten times or more. J is TRBJ2-1 and V is TRBV18, with TRBD2 identical over 7 bases. This CDR3 is built from 17 residues. The germline V gene encodes CDR1 KGHSH and CDR2 LQKENI. The trim removed 4 bases at V and 0 bases at J, leaving 9 bases unmatched. CDR3 amino acids: CASSRLMGGSSYNEQFF. CDR3 bases: TGTGCCAGCTCACGGTTGATGGGAGGGAGCTCCTACAATGAGCAGTTCTTC.

This clonotype was recorded at least ten times. The chain uses TRBV6-1 and TRBJ1-1; D uncertain. Trimming pared 3 bases from V and 6 bases from J, leaving 14 bases between. This CDR3 region has 14 residues. CDR1 and CDR2 from the germline V gene are MNHNS and SASEGT. CDR3 sequence reads: CASSETVGRAEAFF. DNA for the CDR3: TGTGCCAGCAGTGAGACTGTAGGCCGAGCTGAAGCTTTCTTT.

This clonotype showed up just a few times. The CDR3 sequence: CSIRPSRVEETQYF. CDR3 in DNA: TGCAGCATCCGACCCTCCAGGGTTGAGGAGACCCAGTACTTC. The rearrangement joins TRBV29-1 to TRBJ2-5; D perhaps matches TRBD1 (5 bases). Trimming took 8 bases from V and 5 from J, leaving 21 bases between them. Looked up from germline, CDR1 is SQVTM and CDR2 is ANQGSEA. CDR3 length: 14 residues.

With regard to this clonotype: Given a much more abundant clone one base away, this may be a read error. The chain recombines TRBV5-1 with TRBJ2-7; 12 bases match TRBD2. Per germline, CDR1 SGHRS and CDR2 YFSETQ. This CDR3 is 15 amino acids long. CDR3 region: CAGSQGLAGDYEQYF. CDR3 bases: TGCGCCGGCAGCCAGGGACTAGCGGGTGACTACGAGCAGTACTTC.

In this sample, this clonotype turned up many times. The DNA for the CDR3 is TGCGCCAGCAGCCAACCTAGCAGGTTATACGAGCAGTACTTC. Translated: CASSQPSRLYEQYF. The chain carries TRBV4-1 and TRBJ2-7; the D gene is possibly TRBD2 (5 bases). The CDR3 is 14 amino acids. CDR1 is MGHRA, CDR2 YSYEKL, per germline. The V end lost 2 bases, the J end lost 4 bases, and 12 bases lay between the germline ends.